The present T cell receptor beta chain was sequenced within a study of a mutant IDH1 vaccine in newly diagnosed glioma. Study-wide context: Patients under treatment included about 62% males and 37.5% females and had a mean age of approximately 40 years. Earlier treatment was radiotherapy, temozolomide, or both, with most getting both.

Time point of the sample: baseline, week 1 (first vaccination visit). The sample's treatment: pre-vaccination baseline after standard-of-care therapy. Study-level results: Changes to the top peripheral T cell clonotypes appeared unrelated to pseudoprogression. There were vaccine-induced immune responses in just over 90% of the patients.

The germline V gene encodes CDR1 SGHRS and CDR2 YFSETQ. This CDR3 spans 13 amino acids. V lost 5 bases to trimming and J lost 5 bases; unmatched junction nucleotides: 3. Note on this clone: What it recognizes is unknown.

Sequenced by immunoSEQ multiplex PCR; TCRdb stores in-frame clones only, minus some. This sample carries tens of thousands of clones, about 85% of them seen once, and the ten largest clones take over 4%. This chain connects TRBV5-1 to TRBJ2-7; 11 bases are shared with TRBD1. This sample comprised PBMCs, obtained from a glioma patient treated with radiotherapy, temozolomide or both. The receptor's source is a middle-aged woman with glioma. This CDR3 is CASSGQGAHEQYF. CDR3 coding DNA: TGCGCCAGCAGTGGACAGGGGGCTCACGAGCAGTACTTC.